This record concerns one T cell receptor (beta chain) sequence. The data are from a study of blood T cell repertoires in COVID-19. The wider study: Material from acute and convalescent COVID-19 was sourced from the United States, Italy and Spain.

CDR1 MDHEN and CDR2 SYDVKM come from the germline V gene. After removal of 6 bases from V and 1 base from J, the junction contained 11 bases not matched to a gene. This CDR3 is 17 amino acids long. TCRdb's table, derived via immunoSEQ multiplex PCR, lists solely in-frame clones and lacks some. The sample holds some 240,000 clones, about 93% seen once. In Seattle, patients joined the study during active infection and were tracked longitudinally. V usage is TRBV28 and J usage is TRBJ1-5; 8 bases agree with TRBD1. The sample comprised peripheral blood. The receptor was isolated from a man in his fifties or sixties with COVID-19, enrolled during active disease. Here the CDR3 reads CASSHLTGDPSNQPQHF. The CDR3 DNA follows: TGTGCCAGCAGCCACCTGACAGGGGATCCAAGCAATCAGCCCCAGCATTTT.